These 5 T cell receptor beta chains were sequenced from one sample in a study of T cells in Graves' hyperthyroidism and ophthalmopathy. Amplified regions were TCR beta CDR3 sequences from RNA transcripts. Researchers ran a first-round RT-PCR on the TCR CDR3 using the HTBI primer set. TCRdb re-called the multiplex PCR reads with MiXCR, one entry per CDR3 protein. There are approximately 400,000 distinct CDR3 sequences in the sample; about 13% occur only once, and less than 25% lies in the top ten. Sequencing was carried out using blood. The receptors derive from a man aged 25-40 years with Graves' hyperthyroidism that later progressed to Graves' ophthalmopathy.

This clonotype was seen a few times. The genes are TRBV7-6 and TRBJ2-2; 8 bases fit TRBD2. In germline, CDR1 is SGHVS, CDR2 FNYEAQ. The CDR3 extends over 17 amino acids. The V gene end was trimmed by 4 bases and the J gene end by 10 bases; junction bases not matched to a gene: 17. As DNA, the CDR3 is TGTGCCAGCAGCTCGTGGGGAGCGGGGGCCACGTTCTTGGAGCTGTTTTTT. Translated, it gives CASSSWGAGATFLELFF.

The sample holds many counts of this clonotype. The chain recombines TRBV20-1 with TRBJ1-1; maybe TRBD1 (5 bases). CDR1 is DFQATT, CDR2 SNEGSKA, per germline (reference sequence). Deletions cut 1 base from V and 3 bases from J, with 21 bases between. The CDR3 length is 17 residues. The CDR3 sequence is CSARGPGRVGEHTEAFF. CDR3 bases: TGCAGTGCTAGAGGGCCAGGGAGGGTGGGAGAACACACTGAAGCTTTCTTT.

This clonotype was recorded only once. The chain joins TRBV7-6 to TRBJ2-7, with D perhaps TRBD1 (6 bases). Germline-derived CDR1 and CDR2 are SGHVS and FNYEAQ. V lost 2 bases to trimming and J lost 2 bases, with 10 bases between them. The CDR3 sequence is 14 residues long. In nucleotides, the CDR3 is TGTGCCAGCAGCTTATGGGACACGACCTACGAGCAGTACTTC. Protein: CASSLWDTTYEQYF.

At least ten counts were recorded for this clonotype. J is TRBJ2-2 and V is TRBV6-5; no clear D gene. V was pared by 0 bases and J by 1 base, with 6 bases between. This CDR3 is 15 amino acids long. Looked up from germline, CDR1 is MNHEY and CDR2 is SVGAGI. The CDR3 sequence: CASSYSIENTGELFF. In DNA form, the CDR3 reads TGTGCCAGCAGTTACTCGATCGAGAACACCGGGGAGCTGTTTTTT.

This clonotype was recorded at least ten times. As DNA, the CDR3 is TGTGCCAGCAGTCAGGAGTGGGCGGAGACCCAGTACTTC. Translation gives CASSQEWAETQYF. V usage is TRBV9 and J usage is TRBJ2-5; D call uncertain. The germline V and J ends were trimmed by 5 bases and 5 bases, with 13 bases remaining between them. CDR3 length: 13 residues. The germline CDR1 and CDR2 sequences are SGDLS and YYNGEE.